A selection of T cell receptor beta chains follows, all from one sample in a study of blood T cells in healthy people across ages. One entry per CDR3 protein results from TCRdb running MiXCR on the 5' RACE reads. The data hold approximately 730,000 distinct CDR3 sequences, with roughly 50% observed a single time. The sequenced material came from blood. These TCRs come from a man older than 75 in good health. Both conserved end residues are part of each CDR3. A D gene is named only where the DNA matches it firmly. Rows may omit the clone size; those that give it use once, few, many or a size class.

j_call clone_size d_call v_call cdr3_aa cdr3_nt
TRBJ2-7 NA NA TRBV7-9 CASSLAETNYEQYF TGTGCCAGCAGCTTAGCAGAGACAAACTACGAGCAGTACTTC
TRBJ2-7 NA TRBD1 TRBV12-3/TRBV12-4 CASSTGTGGPYEQYF TGTGCCAGCAGTACCGGGACAGGGGGTCCCTACGAGCAGTACTTC
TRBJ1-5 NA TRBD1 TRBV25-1 CASSEHGGQGDQPQHF TGTGCCAGCAGTGAACACGGGGGACAGGGAGATCAGCCCCAGCATTTT
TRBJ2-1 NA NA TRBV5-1 CASSFGGRTSYNEQFF TGCGCCAGCAGCTTTGGAGGGAGGACCTCCTACAATGAGCAGTTCTTC
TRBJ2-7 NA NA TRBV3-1 CASSQVLVDEEYF TGTGCCAGCAGCCAAGTACTAGTGGACGAGGAGTACTTC
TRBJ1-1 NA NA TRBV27 CASRMTVMNTEAFF TGTGCCAGCAGAATGACGGTCATGAACACTGAAGCTTTCTTT
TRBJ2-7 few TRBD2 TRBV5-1 CASSRDGGSNYEQYF TGCGCCAGCAGCAGGGATGGCGGGAGTAATTACGAGCAGTACTTC
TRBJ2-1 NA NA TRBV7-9 CASSLVLPEQFF TGTGCCAGCAGCTTAGTCCTACCTGAGCAGTTCTTC
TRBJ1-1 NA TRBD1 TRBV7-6 CASSLRDRRMNTEAFF TGTGCCAGCAGCCTGAGGGACAGGAGAATGAACACTGAAGCTTTCTTT
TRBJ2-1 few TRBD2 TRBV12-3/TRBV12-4 CASTGTAGGTNEQFF TGTGCCAGCACAGGGACCGCGGGAGGAACCAATGAGCAGTTCTTC
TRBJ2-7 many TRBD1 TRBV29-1 CSVEGGQGAYEQYF TGCAGCGTTGAAGGGGGACAGGGGGCTTACGAGCAGTACTTC
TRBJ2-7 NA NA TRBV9 CASSVAVGYEQYF TGTGCCAGCAGCGTAGCGGTAGGCTACGAGCAGTACTTC
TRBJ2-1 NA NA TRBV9 CASSVGGLYIYNEQFF TGTGCCAGCAGCGTAGGCGGCCTTTACATCTACAATGAGCAGTTCTTC
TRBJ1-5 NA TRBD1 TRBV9 CASSAGQGRNQPQHF TGTGCCAGCAGCGCTGGACAGGGTCGCAATCAGCCCCAGCATTTT
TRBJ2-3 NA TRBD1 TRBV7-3 CASSFQGASGTDTQYF TGTGCCAGCAGCTTCCAGGGGGCGTCGGGCACAGATACGCAGTATTTT
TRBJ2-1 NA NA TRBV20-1 CSARGMRAPLDEQFF TGCAGTGCTAGGGGAATGAGGGCCCCCCTCGATGAGCAGTTCTTC
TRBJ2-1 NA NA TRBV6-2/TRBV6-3 CASSYAGTYEQFF TGTGCCAGCAGTTACGCCGGAACTTACGAGCAGTTCTTC
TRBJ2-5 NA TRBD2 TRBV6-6 CASTDSGRGGETQYF TGTGCCAGCACCGATAGCGGGAGAGGAGGAGAGACCCAGTACTTC
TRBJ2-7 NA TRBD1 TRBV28 CASSRSGTGVHEQYF TGTGCCAGCAGTCGCTCCGGGACAGGGGTACACGAGCAGTACTTC
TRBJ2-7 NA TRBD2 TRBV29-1 CSVPLAGRSYEQYF TGCAGCGTCCCGCTAGCGGGACGCTCCTACGAGCAGTACTTC
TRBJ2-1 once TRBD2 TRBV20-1 CSASGQGARLAGGNEQFF TGCAGTGCTAGCGGACAGGGGGCGAGACTAGCGGGAGGAAATGAGCAGTTCTTC
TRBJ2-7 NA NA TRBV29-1 CSVEDGETGEVYEQYF TGCAGCGTTGAAGACGGCGAAACAGGGGAGGTGTACGAGCAGTACTTC
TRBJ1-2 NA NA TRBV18 CASSPLDTNVGYGYTF TGTGCCAGCTCACCATTGGATACAAACGTAGGCTATGGCTACACCTTC
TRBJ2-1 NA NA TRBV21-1 CAGSESGTEANEQFF TGTGCCGGCAGCGAATCCGGGACTGAAGCTAATGAGCAGTTCTTC
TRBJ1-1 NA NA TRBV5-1 CASSLGGRMNTEAFF TGCGCCAGCAGCTTGGGGGGCAGGATGAACACTGAAGCTTTCTTT
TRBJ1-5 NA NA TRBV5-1 CASSLGGTNSNQPQHF TGCGCCAGCAGCTTGGGGGGGACAAATAGCAATCAGCCCCAGCATTTT
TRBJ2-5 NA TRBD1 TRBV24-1 CATSPGQGPIETQYF TGTGCCACCAGCCCGGGACAGGGCCCTATAGAGACCCAGTACTTC
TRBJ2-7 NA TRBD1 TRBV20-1 CSAIAGTGGYEQYF TGCAGTGCTATTGCCGGGACAGGGGGTTACGAGCAGTACTTC
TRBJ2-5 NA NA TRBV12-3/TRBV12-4 CASSTARWVQETQYF TGTGCCAGCAGTACTGCCCGGTGGGTCCAAGAGACCCAGTACTTC
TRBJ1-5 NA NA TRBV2 CASSERPQPQHF TGTGCCAGCAGTGAACGACCTCAGCCCCAGCATTTT
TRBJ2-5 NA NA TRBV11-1 CASSLDGTQYF TGTGCCAGCAGCTTAGACGGGACCCAGTACTTC
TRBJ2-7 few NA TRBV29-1 CSVAVIGTQGHEQYF TGCAGCGTTGCCGTAATAGGGACCCAGGGTCATGAGCAGTACTTC
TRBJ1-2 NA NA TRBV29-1 CSAGRQDNYGYTF TGCAGCGCGGGAAGACAGGATAACTATGGCTACACCTTC
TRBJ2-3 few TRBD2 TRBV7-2 CASSLAVRHRYAYF TGTGCCAGCAGCCTAGCGGTGAGGCACAGATACGCGTATTTT
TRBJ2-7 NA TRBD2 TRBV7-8 CASSSGGLAGPYEQYF TGTGCCAGCAGCTCAGGGGGACTAGCGGGACCTTACGAGCAGTACTTC
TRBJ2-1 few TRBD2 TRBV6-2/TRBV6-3 CASSFLLAGGGGEQFF TGTGCCAGCAGTTTTCTACTAGCGGGAGGCGGGGGTGAGCAGTTCTTC
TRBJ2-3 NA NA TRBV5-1 CASTHGGTEEGYAYF TGCGCCAGCACCCACGGCGGGACTGAAGAAGGATACGCGTATTTT
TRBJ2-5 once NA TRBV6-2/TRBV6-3 CASSYGGKPPETQYF TGTGCCAGCAGTTACGGGGGGAAACCCCCAGAGACCCAGTACTTC